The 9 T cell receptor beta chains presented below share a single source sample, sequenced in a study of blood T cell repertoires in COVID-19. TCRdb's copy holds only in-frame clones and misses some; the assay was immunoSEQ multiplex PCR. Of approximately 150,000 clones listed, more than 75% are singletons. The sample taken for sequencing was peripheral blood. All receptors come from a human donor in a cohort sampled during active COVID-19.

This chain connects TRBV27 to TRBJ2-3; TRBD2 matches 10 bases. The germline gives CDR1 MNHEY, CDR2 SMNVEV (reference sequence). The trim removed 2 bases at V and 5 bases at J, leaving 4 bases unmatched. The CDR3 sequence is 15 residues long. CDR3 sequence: CASSLMLAGVDTQYF. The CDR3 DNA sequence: TGTGCCAGCAGTTTAATGCTAGCGGGAGTAGATACGCAGTATTTT.

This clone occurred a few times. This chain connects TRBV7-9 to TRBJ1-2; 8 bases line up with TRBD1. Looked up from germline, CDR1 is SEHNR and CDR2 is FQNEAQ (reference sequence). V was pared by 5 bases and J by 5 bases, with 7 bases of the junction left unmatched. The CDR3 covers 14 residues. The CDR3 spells CASSPLTGDYGYTF. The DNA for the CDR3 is TGTGCCAGCAGCCCCTTGACAGGGGATTATGGCTACACCTTC.

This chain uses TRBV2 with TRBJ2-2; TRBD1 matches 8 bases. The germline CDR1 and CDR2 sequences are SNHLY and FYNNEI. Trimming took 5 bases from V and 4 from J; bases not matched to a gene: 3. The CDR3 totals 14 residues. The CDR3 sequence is CASSSGTGTGELFF. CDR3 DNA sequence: TGTGCCAGCAGTTCCGGGACAGGCACCGGGGAGCTGTTTTTT.

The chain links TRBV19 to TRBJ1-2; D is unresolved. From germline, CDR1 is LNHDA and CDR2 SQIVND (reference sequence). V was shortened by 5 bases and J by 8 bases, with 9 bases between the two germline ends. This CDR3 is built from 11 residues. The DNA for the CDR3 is TGTGCCAGTAGTTGGAGCTGGGGCTACACCTTC. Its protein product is CASSWSWGYTF.

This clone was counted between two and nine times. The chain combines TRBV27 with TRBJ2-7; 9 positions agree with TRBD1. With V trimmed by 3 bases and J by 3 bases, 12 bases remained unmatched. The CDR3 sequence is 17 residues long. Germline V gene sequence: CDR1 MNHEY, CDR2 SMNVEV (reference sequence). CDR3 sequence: CASSFGWPGQGDYEQYF. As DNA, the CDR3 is TGTGCCAGCAGTTTTGGGTGGCCGGGACAGGGAGACTACGAGCAGTACTTC.

Here the CDR3 reads CASSPDASGYGYTF. CDR3 bases: TGTGCCAGCAGCCCTGACGCTTCGGGCTATGGCTACACCTTC. This chain uses TRBV5-6 with TRBJ1-2; D not resolved. Germline CDR1 reads SGHDT; CDR2 reads YYEEEE. CDR3 length: 14 amino acids. The V gene lost 4 bases and the J gene lost 4 bases, with 14 bases spanning the gap.

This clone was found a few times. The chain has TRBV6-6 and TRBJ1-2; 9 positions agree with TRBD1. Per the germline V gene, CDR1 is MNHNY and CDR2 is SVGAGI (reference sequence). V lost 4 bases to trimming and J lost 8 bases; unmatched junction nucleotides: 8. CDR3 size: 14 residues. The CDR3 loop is CASSSTGTGNGYTF. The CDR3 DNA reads TGTGCCAGCAGTTCCACCGGGACAGGGAACGGCTACACCTTC.

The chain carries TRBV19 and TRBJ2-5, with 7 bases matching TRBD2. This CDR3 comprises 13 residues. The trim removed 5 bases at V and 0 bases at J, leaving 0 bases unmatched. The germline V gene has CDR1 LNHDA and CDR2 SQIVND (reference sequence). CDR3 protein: CASSRGDQETQYF. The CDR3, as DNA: TGTGCCAGTAGTCGGGGGGACCAAGAGACCCAGTACTTC.

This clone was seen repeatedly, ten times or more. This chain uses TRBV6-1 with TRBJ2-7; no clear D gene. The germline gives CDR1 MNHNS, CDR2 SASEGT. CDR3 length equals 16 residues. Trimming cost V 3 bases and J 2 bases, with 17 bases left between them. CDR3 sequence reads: CASSDARKLAAYEQYF. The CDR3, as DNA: TGTGCCAGCAGTGACGCGAGGAAACTCGCCGCCTACGAGCAGTACTTC.